This entry describes one T cell receptor beta chain. Its target is not known. Clones were read by immunoSEQ multiplex PCR, and TCRdb kept only the in-frame ones, dropping some. The table includes about 350,000 clones, approximately 90% detected once. This specimen belongs to a study of Ad26.COV2.S vaccination and SARS-CoV-2 variants. Overall study context: The Ad26.COV2.S arm of the COV1001 trial was where the donor was placed.

General observations from the study: Substantial response breadth was reportedly seen for spike-specific CD8+ and CD4+ T cells after vaccination.

As for treatment: roughly 20 received Ad26.COV2.S at low or high dose, single or two shots; about 5 received placebo; per-sample allocation not given. All samples were drawn on day 63, counting from the first vaccine or placebo injection. The CDR3 extends over 19 amino acids. Germline CDR1 and CDR2: SGHAT and FQNNGV. Trimming left V 1 base short and J 1 base short, with 20 bases between. The TCR sequence derives from a person aged 18-65 years who received the Ad26.COV2.S COVID-19 vaccine or a placebo. Specimen: peripheral blood, collected in a trial of Ad26.COV2.S vaccine versus placebo. The chain combines TRBV11-2 with TRBJ2-1, with a tentative D call TRBD2 (6 bases). The CDR3 region is CASSLVGVTGERSYNEQFF. CDR3 DNA sequence: TGTGCCAGCAGCTTAGTAGGGGTTACGGGGGAAAGATCCTACAATGAGCAGTTCTTC.